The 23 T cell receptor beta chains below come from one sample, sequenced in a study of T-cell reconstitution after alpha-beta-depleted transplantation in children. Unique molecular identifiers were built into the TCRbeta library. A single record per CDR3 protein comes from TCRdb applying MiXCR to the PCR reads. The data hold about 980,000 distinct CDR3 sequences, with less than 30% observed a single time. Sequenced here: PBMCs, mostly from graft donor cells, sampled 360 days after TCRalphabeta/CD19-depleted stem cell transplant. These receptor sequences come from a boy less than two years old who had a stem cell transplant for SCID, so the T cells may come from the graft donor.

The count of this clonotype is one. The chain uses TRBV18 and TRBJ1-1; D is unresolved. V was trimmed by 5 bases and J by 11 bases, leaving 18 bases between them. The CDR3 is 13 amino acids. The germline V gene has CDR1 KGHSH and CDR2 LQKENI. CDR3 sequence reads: CASSASEAAYAFF. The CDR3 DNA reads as TGTGCCAGCTCAGCCTCAGAGGCAGCTTACGCTTTCTTT.

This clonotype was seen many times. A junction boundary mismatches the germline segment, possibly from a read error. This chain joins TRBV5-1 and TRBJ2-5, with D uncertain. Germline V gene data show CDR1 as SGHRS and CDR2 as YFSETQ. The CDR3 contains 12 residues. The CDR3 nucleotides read TGTGCCAGCAGCCGAAGCCAGGAGACCCAGTACTTC. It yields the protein CASSRSQETQYF.

In nucleotides, the CDR3 is TGCGCCACCACAAAAGGACGGGGGCCCCCCTACAATGAGCAGTTCTTC. It specifies CATTKGRGPPYNEQFF. The chain recombines TRBV5-1 with TRBJ2-1; D might be TRBD1 or TRBD2, each matching 6 bases. Germline CDR1 and CDR2: SGHRS and YFSETQ. This CDR3 region has 16 residues. V lost 9 bases and J lost 2, with 21 bases in between.

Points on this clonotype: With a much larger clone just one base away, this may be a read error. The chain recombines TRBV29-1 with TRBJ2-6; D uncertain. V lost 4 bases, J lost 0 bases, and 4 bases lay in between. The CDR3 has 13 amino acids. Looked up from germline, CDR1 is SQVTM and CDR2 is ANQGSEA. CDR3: CSVAYSGANVLTF. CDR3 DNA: TGCAGCGTTGCTTACTCTGGGGCCAACGTCCTGACTTTC.

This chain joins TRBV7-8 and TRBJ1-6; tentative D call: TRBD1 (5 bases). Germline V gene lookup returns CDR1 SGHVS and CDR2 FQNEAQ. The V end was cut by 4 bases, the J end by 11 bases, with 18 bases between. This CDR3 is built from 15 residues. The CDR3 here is CASSSTSQDTTPLHF. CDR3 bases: TGTGCCAGCAGCTCGACATCACAGGATACAACACCCCTCCACTTT. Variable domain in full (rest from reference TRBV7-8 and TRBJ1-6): GAGVSQSPRYKVAKRGQDVALRCDPISGHVSLFWYQQALGQGPEFLTYFQNEAQLDKSGLPSDRFFAERPEGSVSTLKIQRTQQEDSAVYLCASSSTSQDTTPLHFGNGTRLTVT.

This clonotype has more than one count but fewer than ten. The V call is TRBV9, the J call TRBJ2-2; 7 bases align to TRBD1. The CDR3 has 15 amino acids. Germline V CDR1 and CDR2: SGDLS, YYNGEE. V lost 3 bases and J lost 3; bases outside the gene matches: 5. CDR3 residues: CASSARGYDTGELFF. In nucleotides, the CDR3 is TGTGCCAGCAGCGCCAGGGGGTATGACACCGGGGAGCTGTTTTTT.

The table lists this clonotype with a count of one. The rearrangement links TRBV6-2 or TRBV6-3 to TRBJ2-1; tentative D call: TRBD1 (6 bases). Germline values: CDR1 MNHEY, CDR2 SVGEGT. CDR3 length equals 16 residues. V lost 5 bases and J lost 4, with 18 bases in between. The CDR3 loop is CASSPSDSFLYNEQFF. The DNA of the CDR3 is TGTGCCAGCAGTCCATCGGACAGCTTTTTATACAATGAGCAGTTCTTC.

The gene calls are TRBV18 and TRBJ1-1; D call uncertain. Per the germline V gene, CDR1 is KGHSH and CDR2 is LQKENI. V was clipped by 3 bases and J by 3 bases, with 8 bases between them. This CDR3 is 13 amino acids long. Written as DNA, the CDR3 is TGTGCCAGCTCACCTAGTCTAGACACTGAAGCTTTCTTT. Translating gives CASSPSLDTEAFF.

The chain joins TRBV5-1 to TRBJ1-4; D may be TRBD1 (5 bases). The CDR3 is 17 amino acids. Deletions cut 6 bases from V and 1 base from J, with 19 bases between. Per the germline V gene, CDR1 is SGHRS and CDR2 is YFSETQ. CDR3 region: CASMEGRAALTNEKLFF. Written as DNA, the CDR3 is TGCGCCAGCATGGAGGGCAGGGCCGCATTAACTAATGAAAAACTGTTTTTT.

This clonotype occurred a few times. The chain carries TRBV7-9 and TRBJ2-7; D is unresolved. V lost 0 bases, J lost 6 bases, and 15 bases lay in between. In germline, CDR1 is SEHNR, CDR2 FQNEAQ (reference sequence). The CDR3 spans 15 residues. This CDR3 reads CASSLALVGKAEQYF. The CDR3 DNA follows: TGTGCCAGCAGCTTAGCATTGGTTGGGAAGGCCGAGCAGTACTTC.

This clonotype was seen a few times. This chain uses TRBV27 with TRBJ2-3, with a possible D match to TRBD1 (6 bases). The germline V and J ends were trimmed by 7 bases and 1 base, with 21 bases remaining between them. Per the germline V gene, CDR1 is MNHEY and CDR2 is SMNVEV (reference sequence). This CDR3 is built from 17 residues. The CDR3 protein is CASTFVQGPMRTDTQYF. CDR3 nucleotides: TGTGCCAGCACGTTCGTACAGGGTCCTATGCGCACAGATACGCAGTATTTT.

DNA for the CDR3: TGCGCCAGCAGCTTGGTTAGGACAGGGGAGGGCAATGAGCAGTTCTTC. This gives the protein CASSLVRTGEGNEQFF. V gene TRBV5-1 combines with J gene TRBJ2-1, with 9 bases lining up with TRBD1. The CDR3 length is 16 residues. Germline-derived CDR1 and CDR2 are SGHRS and YFSETQ. The V gene end was trimmed by 0 bases and the J gene end by 6 bases; junction bases not matched to a gene: 7.

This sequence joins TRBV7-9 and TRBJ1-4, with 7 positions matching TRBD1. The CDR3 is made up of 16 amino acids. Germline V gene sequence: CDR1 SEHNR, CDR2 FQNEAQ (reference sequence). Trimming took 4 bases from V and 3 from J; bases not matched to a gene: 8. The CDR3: CASSSPGGQPNEKLFF. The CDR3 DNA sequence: TGTGCCAGCAGCTCTCCCGGGGGACAGCCTAATGAAAAACTGTTTTTT. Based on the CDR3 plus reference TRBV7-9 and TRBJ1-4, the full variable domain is DTGVSQNPRHKITKRGQNVTFRCDPISEHNRLYWYRQTLGQGPEFLTYFQNEAQLEKSRLLSDRFSAERPKGSFSTLEIQRTEQGDSAMYLCASSSPGGQPNEKLFFGSGTQLSVL.

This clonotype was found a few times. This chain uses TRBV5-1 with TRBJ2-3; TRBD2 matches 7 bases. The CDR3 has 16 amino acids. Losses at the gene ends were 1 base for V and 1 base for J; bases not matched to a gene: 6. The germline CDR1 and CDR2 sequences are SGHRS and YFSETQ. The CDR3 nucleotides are TGCGCCAGCAGCTTGTGGCGGGGGATTCGCACAGATACGCAGTATTTT. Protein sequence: CASSLWRGIRTDTQYF.

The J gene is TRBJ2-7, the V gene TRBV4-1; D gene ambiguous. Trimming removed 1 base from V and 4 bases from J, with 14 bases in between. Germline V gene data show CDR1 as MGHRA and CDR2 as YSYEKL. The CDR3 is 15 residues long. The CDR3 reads CASSQVEGPTYEQYF. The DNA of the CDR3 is TGCGCCAGCAGCCAAGTTGAAGGGCCGACATACGAGCAGTACTTC.

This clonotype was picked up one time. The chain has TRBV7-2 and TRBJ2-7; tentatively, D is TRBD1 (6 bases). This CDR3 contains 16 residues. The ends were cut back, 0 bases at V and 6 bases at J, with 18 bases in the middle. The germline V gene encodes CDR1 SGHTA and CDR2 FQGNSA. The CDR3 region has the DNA TGTGCCAGCAGCTTAGCCTCTACAGGGCTCAATTTCGAGCAGTACTTC. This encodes CASSLASTGLNFEQYF.

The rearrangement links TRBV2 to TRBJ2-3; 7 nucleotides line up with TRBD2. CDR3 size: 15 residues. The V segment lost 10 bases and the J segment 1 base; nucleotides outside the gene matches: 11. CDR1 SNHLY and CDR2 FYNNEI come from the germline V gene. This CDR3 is CATSASSGGTDTQYF. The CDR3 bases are TGTGCCACTTCAGCCTCGAGCGGGGGCACAGATACGCAGTATTTT.

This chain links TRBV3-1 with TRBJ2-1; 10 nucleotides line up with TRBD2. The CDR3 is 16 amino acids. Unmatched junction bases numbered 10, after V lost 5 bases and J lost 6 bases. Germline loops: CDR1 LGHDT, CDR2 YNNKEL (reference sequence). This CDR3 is CASSSRGGLAANEQFF. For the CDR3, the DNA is TGTGCCAGCAGCTCCCGAGGCGGACTAGCGGCCAATGAGCAGTTCTTC.

The CDR3 here is CASSLDILGLAGLEQYF. The CDR3 DNA reads as TGTGCCAGCAGCTTAGATATTTTGGGACTAGCGGGGTTAGAGCAGTACTTC. The chain employs TRBV11-2 and TRBJ2-7; 13 bases are shared with TRBD2. The CDR3 has 17 amino acids. Looked up from germline, CDR1 is SGHAT and CDR2 is FQNNGV. V shed 0 bases and J 7 bases; nucleotides not matched to a gene: 9.

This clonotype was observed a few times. As DNA, the CDR3 is TGCAGTGCTAGGAGAGGGTCTCAGGAGCAGTACTTC. Translation: CSARRGSQEQYF. This chain joins TRBV20-1 and TRBJ2-7; D may be TRBD2 (5 bases). This CDR3 has 12 amino acids. Germline V gives CDR1 DFQATT, CDR2 SNEGSKA (reference sequence). V shed 3 bases and J shed 7 bases, with 13 bases lying between them.

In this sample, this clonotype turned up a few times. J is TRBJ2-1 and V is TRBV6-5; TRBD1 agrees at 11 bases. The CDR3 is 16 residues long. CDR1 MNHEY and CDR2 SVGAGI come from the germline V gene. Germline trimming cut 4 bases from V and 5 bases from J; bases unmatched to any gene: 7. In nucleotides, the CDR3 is TGTGCCAGCAGTTCCACGGGGACAGGGGGAAACAATGAGCAGTTCTTC. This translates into CASSSTGTGGNNEQFF.

This chain's CDR3 is CASSQLGTPDSPLHF. In DNA, the CDR3 is TGTGCCAGCAGTCAACTTGGGACTCCGGATTCACCCCTCCACTTT. The J gene is TRBJ1-6, the V gene TRBV28; D might be TRBD1 (5 bases). The CDR3 sequence is 15 residues long. Per the germline V gene, CDR1 is MDHEN and CDR2 is SYDVKM. The ends were cut back, 5 bases at V and 8 bases at J, with 16 bases in the middle.

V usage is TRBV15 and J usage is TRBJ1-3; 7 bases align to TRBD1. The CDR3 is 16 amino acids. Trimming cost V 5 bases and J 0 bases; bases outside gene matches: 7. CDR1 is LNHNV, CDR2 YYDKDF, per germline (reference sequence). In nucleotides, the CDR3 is TGTGCCACCAGCGGGGACAGTCGTCTCTCTGGAAACACCATATATTTT. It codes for CATSGDSRLSGNTIYF.